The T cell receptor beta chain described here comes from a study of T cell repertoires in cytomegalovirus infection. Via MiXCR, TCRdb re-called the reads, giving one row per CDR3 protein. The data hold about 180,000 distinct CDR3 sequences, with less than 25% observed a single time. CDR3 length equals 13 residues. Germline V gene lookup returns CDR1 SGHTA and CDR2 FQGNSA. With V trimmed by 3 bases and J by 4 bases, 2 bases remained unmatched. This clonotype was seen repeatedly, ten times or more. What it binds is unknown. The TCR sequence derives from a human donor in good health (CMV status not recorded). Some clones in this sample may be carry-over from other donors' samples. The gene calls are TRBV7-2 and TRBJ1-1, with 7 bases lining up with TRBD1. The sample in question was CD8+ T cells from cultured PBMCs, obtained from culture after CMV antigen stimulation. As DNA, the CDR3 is TGTGCCAGCAGCTTGGGACAGAGCACTGAAGCTTTCTTT. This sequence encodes CASSLGQSTEAFF.